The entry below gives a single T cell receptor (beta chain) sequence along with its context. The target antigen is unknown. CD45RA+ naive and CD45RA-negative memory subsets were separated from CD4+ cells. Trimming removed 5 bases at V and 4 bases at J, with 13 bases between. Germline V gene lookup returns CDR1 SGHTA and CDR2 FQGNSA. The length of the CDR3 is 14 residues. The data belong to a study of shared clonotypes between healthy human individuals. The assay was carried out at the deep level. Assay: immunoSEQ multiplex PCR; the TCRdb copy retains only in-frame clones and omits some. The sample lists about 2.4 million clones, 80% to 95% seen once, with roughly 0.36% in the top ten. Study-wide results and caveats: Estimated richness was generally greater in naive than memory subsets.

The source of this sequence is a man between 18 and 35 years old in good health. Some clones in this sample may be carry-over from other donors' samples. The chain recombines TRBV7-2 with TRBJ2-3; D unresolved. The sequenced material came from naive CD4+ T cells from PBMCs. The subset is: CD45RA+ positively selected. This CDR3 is CASSPSSAPDTQYF. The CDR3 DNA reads TGTGCCAGCAGCCCCAGCTCAGCACCAGATACGCAGTATTTT.